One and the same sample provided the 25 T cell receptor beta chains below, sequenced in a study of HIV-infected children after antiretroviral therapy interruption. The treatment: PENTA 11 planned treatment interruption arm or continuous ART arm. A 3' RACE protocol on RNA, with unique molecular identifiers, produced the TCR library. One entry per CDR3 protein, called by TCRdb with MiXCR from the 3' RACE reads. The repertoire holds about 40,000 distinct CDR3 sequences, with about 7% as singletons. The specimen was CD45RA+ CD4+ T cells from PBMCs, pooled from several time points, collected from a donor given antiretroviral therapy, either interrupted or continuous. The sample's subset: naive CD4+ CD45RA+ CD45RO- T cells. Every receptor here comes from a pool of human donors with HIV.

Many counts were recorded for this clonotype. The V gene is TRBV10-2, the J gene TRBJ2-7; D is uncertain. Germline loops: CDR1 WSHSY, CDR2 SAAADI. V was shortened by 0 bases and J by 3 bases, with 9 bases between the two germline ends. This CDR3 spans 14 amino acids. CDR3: CASSESMGNYEQYF. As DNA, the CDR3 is TGCGCCAGCAGTGAGTCGATGGGCAACTACGAGCAGTACTTC.

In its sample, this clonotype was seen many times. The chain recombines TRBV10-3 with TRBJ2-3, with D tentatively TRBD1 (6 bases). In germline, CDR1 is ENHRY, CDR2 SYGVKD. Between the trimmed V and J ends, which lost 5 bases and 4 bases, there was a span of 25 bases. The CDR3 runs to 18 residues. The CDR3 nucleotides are TGTGCCATCAGTTATCCTCCGGGACACCAAACTCGAGCAGATACGCAGTATTTT. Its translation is CAISYPPGHQTRADTQYF.

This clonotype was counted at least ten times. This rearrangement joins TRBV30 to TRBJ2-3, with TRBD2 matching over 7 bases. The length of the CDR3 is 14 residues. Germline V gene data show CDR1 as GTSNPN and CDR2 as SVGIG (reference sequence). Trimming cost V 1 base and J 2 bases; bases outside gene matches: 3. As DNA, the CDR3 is TGTGCCTGGAGTGGAGGGACTACCACAGATACGCAGTATTTT. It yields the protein CAWSGGTTTDTQYF.

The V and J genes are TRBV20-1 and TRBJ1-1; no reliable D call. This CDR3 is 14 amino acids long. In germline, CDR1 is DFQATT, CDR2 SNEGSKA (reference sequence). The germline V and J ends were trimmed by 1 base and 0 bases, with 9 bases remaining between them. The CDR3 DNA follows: TGCAGTGCTAGAGGGGGATTTATGAACACTGAAGCTTTCTTT. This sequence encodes CSARGGFMNTEAFF.

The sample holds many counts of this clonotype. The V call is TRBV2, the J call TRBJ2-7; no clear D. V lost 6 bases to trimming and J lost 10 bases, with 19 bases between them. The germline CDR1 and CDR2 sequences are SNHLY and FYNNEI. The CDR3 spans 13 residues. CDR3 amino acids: CASSTGVSYEQYF. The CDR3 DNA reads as TGTGCCAGCAGCACTGGGGTCTCCTATGAACAGTACTTC.

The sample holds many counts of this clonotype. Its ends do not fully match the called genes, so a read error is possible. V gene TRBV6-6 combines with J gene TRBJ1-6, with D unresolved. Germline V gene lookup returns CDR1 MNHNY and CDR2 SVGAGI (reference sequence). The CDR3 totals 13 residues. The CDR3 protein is CASGAQYNSPLYF. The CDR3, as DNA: TGTGCCAGCGGTGCGCAATATAATTCGCCCCTCTACTTT.

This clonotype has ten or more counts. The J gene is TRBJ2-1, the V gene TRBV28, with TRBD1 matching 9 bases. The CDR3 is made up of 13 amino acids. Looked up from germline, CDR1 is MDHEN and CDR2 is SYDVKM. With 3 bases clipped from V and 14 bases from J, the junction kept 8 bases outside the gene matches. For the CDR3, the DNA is TGTGCCAGCAGTTTGCCTTGGACAGGGGCCAAGTTCTTC. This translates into CASSLPWTGAKFF.

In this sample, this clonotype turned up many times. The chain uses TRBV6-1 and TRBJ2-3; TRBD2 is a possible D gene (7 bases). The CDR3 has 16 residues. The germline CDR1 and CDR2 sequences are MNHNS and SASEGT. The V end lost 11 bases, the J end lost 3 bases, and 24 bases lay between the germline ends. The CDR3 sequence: CAGGGAWSTGTDTQYF. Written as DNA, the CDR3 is TGTGCCGGGGGGGGGGCGTGGTCGACGGGGACAGATACGCAGTATTTT.

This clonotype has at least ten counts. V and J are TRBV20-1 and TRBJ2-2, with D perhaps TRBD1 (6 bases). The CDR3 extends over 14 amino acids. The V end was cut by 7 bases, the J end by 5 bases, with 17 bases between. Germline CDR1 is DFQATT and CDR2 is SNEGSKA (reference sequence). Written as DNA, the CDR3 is TGCAGTGTTAGGGACACTCAGAGAACCGGGGAGCTGTTTTTT. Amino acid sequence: CSVRDTQRTGELFF.

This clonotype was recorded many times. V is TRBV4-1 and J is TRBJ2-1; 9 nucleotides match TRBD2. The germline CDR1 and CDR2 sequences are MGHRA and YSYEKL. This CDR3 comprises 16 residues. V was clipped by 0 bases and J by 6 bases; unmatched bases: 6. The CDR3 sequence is CASSQEGGLAGNEQFF. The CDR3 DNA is TGCGCCAGCAGCCAAGAGGGGGGACTAGCTGGCAATGAGCAGTTCTTC.

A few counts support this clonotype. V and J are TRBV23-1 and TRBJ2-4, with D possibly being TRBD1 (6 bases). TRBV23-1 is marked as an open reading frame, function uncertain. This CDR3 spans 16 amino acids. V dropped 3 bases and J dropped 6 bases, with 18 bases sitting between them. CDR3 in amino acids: CASSHLDSLNGNIQYF. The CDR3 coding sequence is TGCGCCAGCAGTCACTTGGACAGTCTAAATGGAAACATTCAGTACTTC.

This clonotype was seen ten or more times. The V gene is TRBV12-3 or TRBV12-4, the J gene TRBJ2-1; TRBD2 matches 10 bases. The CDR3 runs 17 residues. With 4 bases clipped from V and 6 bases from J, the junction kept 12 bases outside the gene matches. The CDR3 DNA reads TGTGCCAGCAGTTCCCCTTATTTAGCGGGAGGATCCAATGAGCAGTTCTTC. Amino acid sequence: CASSSPYLAGGSNEQFF.

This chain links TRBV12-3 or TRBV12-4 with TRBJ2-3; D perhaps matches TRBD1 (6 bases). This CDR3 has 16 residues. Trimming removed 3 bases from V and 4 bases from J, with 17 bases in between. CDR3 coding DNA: TGTGCCAGCAGTTTGGGCGGTAGGGGGTTAGCAGATACGCAGTATTTT. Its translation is CASSLGGRGLADTQYF.

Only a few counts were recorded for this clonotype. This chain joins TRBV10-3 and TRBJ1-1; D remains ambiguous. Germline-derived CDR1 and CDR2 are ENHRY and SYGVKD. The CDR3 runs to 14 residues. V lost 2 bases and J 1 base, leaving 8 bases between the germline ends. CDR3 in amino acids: CAISEAGTNTEAFF. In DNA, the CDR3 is TGTGCCATCAGTGAGGCAGGAACGAACACTGAAGCTTTCTTT.

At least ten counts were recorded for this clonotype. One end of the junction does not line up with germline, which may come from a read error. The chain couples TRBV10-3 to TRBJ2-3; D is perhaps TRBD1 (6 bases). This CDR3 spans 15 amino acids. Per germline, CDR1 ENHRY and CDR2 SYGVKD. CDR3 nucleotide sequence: TGTGCCATCCAACTCCGACAGGAAAGCACATATACGCAGTATTTT. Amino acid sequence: CAIQLRQESTYTQYF.

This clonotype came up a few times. The CDR3 region is CASSKDRGGNEQFF. CDR3 DNA: TGCGCCAGCAGCAAGGACAGGGGTGGCAATGAGCAGTTCTTC. V gene TRBV5-1 combines with J gene TRBJ2-1; TRBD1 matches at 9 bases. The V segment lost 4 bases and the J segment 6 bases; nucleotides outside the gene matches: 5. Germline V gene lookup returns CDR1 SGHRS and CDR2 YFSETQ. The CDR3 runs 14 residues.

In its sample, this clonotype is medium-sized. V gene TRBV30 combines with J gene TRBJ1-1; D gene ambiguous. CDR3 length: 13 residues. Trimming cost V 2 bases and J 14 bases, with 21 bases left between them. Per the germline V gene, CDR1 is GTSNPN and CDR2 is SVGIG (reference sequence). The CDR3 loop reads CAWSNNANTEVFF. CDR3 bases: TGTGCCTGGAGTAACAATGCAAACACAGAAGTCTTCTTT.

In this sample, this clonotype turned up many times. The CDR3 bases are TGCGCCAGCAGTCACCCTCTAGCGGGGATCTCCTACGAGCAGTACTTC. Protein sequence: CASSHPLAGISYEQYF. J is TRBJ2-7 and V is TRBV23-1, with 9 bases aligning to TRBD2. TRBV23-1 is an ORF, with its function uncertain. The CDR3 has 16 amino acids. Unmatched junction bases numbered 6, after V lost 3 bases and J lost 0 bases.

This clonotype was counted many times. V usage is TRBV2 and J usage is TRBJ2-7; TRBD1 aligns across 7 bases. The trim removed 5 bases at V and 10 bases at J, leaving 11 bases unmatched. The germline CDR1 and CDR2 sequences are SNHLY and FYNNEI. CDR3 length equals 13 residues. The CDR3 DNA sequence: TGTGCCAGCAGTTCACAGGGGTTCTATGAACAGTACTTC. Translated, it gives CASSSQGFYEQYF.

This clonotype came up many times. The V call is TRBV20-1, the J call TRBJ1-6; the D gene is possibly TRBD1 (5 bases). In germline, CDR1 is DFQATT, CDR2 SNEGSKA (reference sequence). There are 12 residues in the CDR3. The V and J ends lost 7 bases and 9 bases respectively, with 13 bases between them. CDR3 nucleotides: TGCAGTGTAAGGGACGGACCTTCACCCCTCCACTTT. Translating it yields CSVRDGPSPLHF.

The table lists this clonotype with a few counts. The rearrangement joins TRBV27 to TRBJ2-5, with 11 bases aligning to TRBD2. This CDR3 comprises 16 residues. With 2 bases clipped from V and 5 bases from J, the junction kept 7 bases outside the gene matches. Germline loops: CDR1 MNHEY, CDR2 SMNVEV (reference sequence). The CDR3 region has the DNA TGTGCCAGCAGTTTAAGGCTAGCGGGAGGTTGGGAGACCCAGTACTTC. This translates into CASSLRLAGGWETQYF.

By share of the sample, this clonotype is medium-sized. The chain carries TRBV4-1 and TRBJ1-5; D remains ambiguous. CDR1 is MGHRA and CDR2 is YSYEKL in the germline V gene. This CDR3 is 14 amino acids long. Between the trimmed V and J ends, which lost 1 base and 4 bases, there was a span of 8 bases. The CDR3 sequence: CASSQVSPNQPQHF. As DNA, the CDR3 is TGCGCCAGCAGCCAAGTATCGCCGAATCAGCCCCAGCATTTT.

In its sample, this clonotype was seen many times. The CDR3 region is CASKIPGSLGANYGYTF. The CDR3 DNA reads as TGTGCCAGCAAGATACCCGGGAGCCTCGGAGCTAACTATGGCTACACCTTC. The rearrangement links TRBV28 to TRBJ1-2; D not certain. V lost 7 bases and J 0 bases, leaving 21 bases between the germline ends. The CDR3 has 17 amino acids. Germline V gives CDR1 MDHEN, CDR2 SYDVKM.

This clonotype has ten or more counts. Here the CDR3 reads CASSQPPKQGERDEQYF. The CDR3, as DNA: TGCGCCAGCAGTCAACCCCCTAAACAGGGGGAACGCGACGAGCAGTACTTC. The rearrangement joins TRBV23-1 to TRBJ2-7; 8 nucleotides match TRBD1. TRBV23-1 is identified as an open reading frame with a role that is uncertain. The J segment lost 5 bases and the V segment lost 2 bases, leaving 14 bases of the junction unmatched. The CDR3 length is 17 residues.

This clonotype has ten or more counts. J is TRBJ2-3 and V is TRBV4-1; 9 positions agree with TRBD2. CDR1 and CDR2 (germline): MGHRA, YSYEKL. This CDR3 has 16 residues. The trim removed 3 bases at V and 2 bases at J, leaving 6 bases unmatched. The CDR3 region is CASSHQASGATDTQYF. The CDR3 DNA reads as TGCGCCAGCAGCCACCAAGCTAGCGGGGCCACAGATACGCAGTATTTT.